The clone carrying this TCR beta chain was seen more than once but under ten times. Trimming shortened V by 2 bases and J by 6 bases, and 10 bases separated the two germline ends. Germline CDR1 is SGDLS and CDR2 is YYNGEE. This CDR3 contains 13 residues. This sample is part of a study of human T cells and chemical hapten exposure. About the research overall: Patients were mainly female, each with alopecia areata, totalis or universalis.

As to time point: pre-sensitization, week 0. The treatment: therapeutic diphenylcyclopropenone sensitization with weekly scalp DPC. Every donor had alopecia and was 18 to 70 years old; all were suitable for DPC. TCRdb redid the calling of the RACE reads with MiXCR, one entry per CDR3 protein. The repertoire holds more than 250,000 distinct CDR3 sequences, with more than 6.5% as singletons. This specimen consisted of whole blood, obtained in connection with sensitization to the hapten diphenylcyclopropenone (DPC). V usage is TRBV9 and J usage is TRBJ2-3; D is unclear. This sequence was found in a middle-aged woman with alopecia areata. Some clones in this sample may be carry-over from other donors' samples. Written as DNA, the CDR3 is TGTGCCAGCAGCGTCATAGCCTTGGATACGCAGTATTTT. Its protein product is CASSVIALDTQYF.